The source of this T cell receptor beta chain is a study of regulatory T cells in long-lasting Graves disease. Whole-study findings and limits: It was in persistent disease that TRBV28, TRBJ1-2 and TRBJ2-5 were favored.

Documented time point: newly diagnosed GD, antithyroid drugs for less than 3 months. Preparation of the TCR library used RNA extracted from PBMCs. About 8.8 milliliters of peripheral blood were drawn into EDTA tubes. CDR3 regions were amplified by Arm-PCR using iRepertoire HTBI primers to build TCR beta libraries. Per the study methods: Identification across samples found some 60 TRBV and around 15 TRBJ segments. TCRdb called the multiplex PCR reads again in MiXCR, with one record for every CDR3 protein. The V and J calls reflect TCRdb's pipeline rather than the authors' work. The sample lists around 250,000 distinct CDR3 sequences; over 20% were seen once. The ends were cut back, 0 bases at V and 0 bases at J, with 12 bases in the middle. Germline V gives CDR1 WSHSY, CDR2 SAAADI. This CDR3 is built from 16 residues. This clonotype was found many times. Its antigen remains unidentified.

The gene calls are TRBV10-2 and TRBJ2-7; no clear D gene. The source material was peripheral blood mononuclear cells (PBMCs), sampled at new diagnosis, from a patient treated with antithyroid drugs. This TCR was sampled from a female donor with Graves disease. Written as DNA, the CDR3 is TGCGCCAGCAGTGAGTCCGCGTGGATGTACTCCTACGAGCAGTACTTC. Protein sequence: CASSESAWMYSYEQYF.